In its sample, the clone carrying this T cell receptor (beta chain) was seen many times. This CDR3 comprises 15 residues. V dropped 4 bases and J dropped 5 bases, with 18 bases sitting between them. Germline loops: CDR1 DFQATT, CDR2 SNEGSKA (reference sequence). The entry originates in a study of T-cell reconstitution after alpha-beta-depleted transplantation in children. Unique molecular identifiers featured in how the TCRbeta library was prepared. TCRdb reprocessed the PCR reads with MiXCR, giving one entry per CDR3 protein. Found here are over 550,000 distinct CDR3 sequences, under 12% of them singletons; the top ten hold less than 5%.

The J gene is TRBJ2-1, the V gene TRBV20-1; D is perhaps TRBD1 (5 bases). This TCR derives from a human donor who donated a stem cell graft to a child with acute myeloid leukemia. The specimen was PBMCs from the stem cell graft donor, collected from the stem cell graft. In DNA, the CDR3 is TGCAGTGCTATCCCTGCAGGGCAGCCCAACAATGAGCAGTTCTTC. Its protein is CSAIPAGQPNNEQFF.